This T cell receptor beta chain was captured by sequencing in a study of cytomegalovirus exposure and HLA in healthy donors. Study-level results: Testing in vitro showed a few CMV-associated chains specific for CMV antigens.

A word on this clone: Its antigen is not identified. The sample contains more than one DNA sequence encoding this CDR3.

The V gene's germline CDR1 is WNHNN and CDR2 SYGVQD (reference sequence). The ends lost 6 bases at V and 2 bases at J; junction bases unmatched: 8. The CDR3 contains 15 residues. Use of 60 Vbeta and 13 Jbeta primers characterized the PCR. Data came from immunoSEQ multiplex PCR; TCRdb stores just in-frame clones and leaves some out. The table includes around 130,000 clones, 75% to 85% detected once. The sequence came from a male donor in good health and CMV-seronegative. This rearrangement joins TRBV10-1 to TRBJ2-5; 8 bases line up with TRBD1. The sample consisted of PBMCs. This CDR3 reads CASSPPDRAQETQYF. CDR3 DNA sequence: TGCGCCAGCAGCCCTCCGGACAGGGCTCAAGAGACCCAGTACTTC.